This TCR beta chain appears in the sequencing data of a study of cytomegalovirus exposure and HLA in healthy donors. Overall study context: Unique TCRs from HLA-typed donors, roughly 87 million of them, were held in an early data release. Study-level findings and limits: As a later analysis revealed, the rate of TCR association differed by HLA locus, with DRB1 most and HLA-C fewest.

Turning to this clone: The antigen is not known.

In the PCR, 60 Vbeta and 13 Jbeta primers were used. Assay: immunoSEQ multiplex PCR; the TCRdb copy retains only in-frame clones and omits some. The sample has under 200,000 clones, 82% seen once. Germline CDR1 is SGHNT and CDR2 is YENEEA. V lost 5 bases and J lost 2, with 17 bases in between. This CDR3 is 16 amino acids long. V usage is TRBV11-3 and J usage is TRBJ2-3; weak D call: TRBD2 (6 bases). The origin of this receptor is a woman aged 18-29 years in good health and CMV-seronegative. What was sequenced was PBMCs. CDR3 DNA sequence: TGTGCCAGCAGCCCCGAGGCAGGGACTTACACAGATACGCAGTATTTT. Translating it yields CASSPEAGTYTDTQYF.